The TCR beta chain described here comes from a study of identical twins. Every one of the donors was a healthy Caucasian. With 4 bases removed from V and 2 bases from J, the gap between germline ends came to 8 bases. The CDR3 contains 13 residues. Germline V gene lookup returns CDR1 SGHVS and CDR2 FQNEAQ. MiXCR, run by TCRdb on the 5' RACE reads, gives a single entry per CDR3 protein. The top ten hold around 2.1% of the sample, which has 200,000 to 250,000 distinct CDR3 sequences, 7.5% seen once. This clonotype turned up a few times. This sample was also put to use in a study of yellow fever vaccine responses in identical twins.

Sequencing input: memory (CD45RO+) T cells sorted from blood. This TCR came from a woman under 30 in good health. The chain joins TRBV7-8 to TRBJ2-5; D call uncertain. CDR3 residues: CASSSTPQETQYF. CDR3 coding DNA: TGTGCCAGCAGCTCCACACCGCAAGAGACCCAGTACTTC.